The 31 T cell receptor beta chains below all came from one sample that was sequenced in a study of cytomegalovirus exposure and HLA in healthy donors. 60 Vbeta and 13 Jbeta primers were used in PCR. The table came from immunoSEQ multiplex PCR; TCRdb's copy has only in-frame clones and leaves some out. This sample yields over 150,000 clones, of which 78% are seen a single time; roughly 3% belongs to the top ten. Sample: PBMCs. All receptors derive from a woman aged 45 to 65 in good health and CMV-seropositive.

The rearrangement joins TRBV4-2 to TRBJ2-7; 9 bases map to TRBD2. V lost 0 bases to trimming and J lost 6 bases; unmatched junction nucleotides: 9. The CDR3 length is 16 residues. Germline values: CDR1 LGHNA, CDR2 YNFKEQ. The CDR3 here is CASSQEPPSGAGEQYF. Here the CDR3 DNA reads TGTGCCAGCAGCCAAGAGCCCCCTAGCGGGGCAGGCGAGCAGTACTTC.

There are a few counts of this clone. The chain's CDR3 is CASRVESDTQYF. Here the CDR3 DNA reads TGCGCCAGCAGAGTTGAGTCAGATACGCAGTATTTT. The chain has TRBV5-1 and TRBJ2-3, with D hard to call. This CDR3 is built from 12 residues. V was trimmed by 5 bases and J by 4 bases, leaving 8 bases between them. Germline assignment: CDR1 SGHRS and CDR2 YFSETQ.

The chain couples TRBV7-3 to TRBJ2-5; the match to TRBD2 covers 7 bases. Losses at the gene ends were 6 bases for V and 2 bases for J; bases not matched to a gene: 6. Looked up from germline, CDR1 is SGHTA and CDR2 is FQGTGA. This CDR3 is built from 14 residues. CDR3 amino acids: CASSSVGGQETQYF. Here the CDR3 DNA reads TGTGCCAGCAGTTCCGTGGGAGGGCAAGAGACCCAGTACTTC.

V usage is TRBV29-1 and J usage is TRBJ2-3; D unclear. V lost 6 bases, J lost 0 bases, and 10 bases lay in between. The CDR3 contains 13 residues. CDR1 SQVTM and CDR2 ANQGSEA come from the germline V gene. CDR3 in amino acids: CSVASASTDTQYF. Written as DNA, the CDR3 is TGCAGCGTCGCAAGCGCTAGCACAGATACGCAGTATTTT.

A single count supports this clone. The chain carries TRBV28 and TRBJ1-2, with 8 positions matching TRBD1. V shed 1 base and J 4 bases; nucleotides not matched to a gene: 2. This CDR3 is 14 amino acids long. Germline assignment: CDR1 MDHEN and CDR2 SYDVKM. Written as DNA, the CDR3 is TGTGCCAGCAGTTTATACAGGGGGGCCTATGGCTACACCTTC. Translating it yields CASSLYRGAYGYTF.

This clone came up a few times. The V gene is TRBV9, the J gene TRBJ2-1, with a tentative D call TRBD2 (5 bases). The CDR3 contains 13 residues. Per germline, CDR1 SGDLS and CDR2 YYNGEE. Trimming cost V 1 base and J 7 bases, with 9 bases left between them. The CDR3 DNA follows: TGTGCCAGCAGCGTACGTCTAGCAAATGAGCAGTTCTTC. This encodes CASSVRLANEQFF.

J is TRBJ2-5 and V is TRBV5-1; 7 bases are shared with TRBD2. The V gene end was trimmed by 4 bases and the J gene end by 3 bases; junction bases not matched to a gene: 9. The CDR3 consists of 15 residues. Germline V lookup: CDR1 SGHRS, CDR2 YFSETQ. Here the CDR3 reads CASSGGGLAEETQYF. The CDR3 bases are TGCGCCAGCAGCGGGGGAGGCCTAGCGGAAGAGACCCAGTACTTC.

The chain is built from TRBV5-8 and TRBJ1-2; D gene unclear. The ends were cut back, 4 bases at V and 8 bases at J, with 18 bases in the middle. Germline-derived CDR1 and CDR2 are SGHTS and YDEGEE. CDR3 size: 14 residues. CDR3 in amino acids: CASSRSPKGGGYTF. The CDR3 DNA follows: TGTGCCAGCAGCAGGTCCCCCAAGGGCGGGGGCTACACCTTC.

This clone has a handful of counts. The chain employs TRBV19 and TRBJ1-2; D not resolved. Germline V gene data show CDR1 as LNHDA and CDR2 as SQIVND (reference sequence). Deletions cut 5 bases from V and 4 bases from J, with 17 bases between. The CDR3 length is 15 residues. The CDR3 DNA sequence: TGTGCCAGTAGTCTAGCGGAGGAGACCCCCTATGGCTACACCTTC. Amino acid sequence: CASSLAEETPYGYTF.

The J gene is TRBJ2-5, the V gene TRBV19, with 7 nucleotides matching TRBD2. Germline V CDR1 and CDR2: LNHDA, SQIVND (reference sequence). The V and J ends lost 2 bases and 1 base, in that order; junction bases with no gene match: 4. The CDR3 has 15 amino acids. The chain's CDR3 is CASSITRGVQETQYF. The CDR3 region has the DNA TGTGCCAGTAGTATAACACGGGGGGTCCAAGAGACCCAGTACTTC.

The V gene is TRBV9, the J gene TRBJ1-3, with D possibly TRBD1 on 6 matching bases. Germline CDR1 reads SGDLS; CDR2 reads YYNGEE. V lost 4 bases, J lost 1 base, and 12 bases lay in between. The CDR3 is 15 residues long. DNA for the CDR3: TGTGCCAGCAGCACCCACAGGGTTTCTGGAAACACCATATATTTT. Translating it yields CASSTHRVSGNTIYF.

The chain links TRBV7-2 to TRBJ2-7; 11 nucleotides match TRBD2. The germline V gene encodes CDR1 SGHTA and CDR2 FQGNSA. The CDR3 runs 15 residues. V lost 2 bases to trimming and J lost 4 bases; unmatched junction nucleotides: 4. This CDR3 is CASSLMTSGIYEQYF. The CDR3 DNA follows: TGTGCCAGCAGCTTAATGACTAGCGGGATTTACGAGCAGTACTTC.

This chain joins TRBV5-1 and TRBJ1-4; 7 bases fit TRBD1. Per the germline V gene, CDR1 is SGHRS and CDR2 is YFSETQ. CDR3 length equals 15 residues. Trimming removed 1 base from V and 7 bases from J; junction bases left unmatched: 7. The CDR3 protein is CASSLLTGQIEKLFF. The CDR3 coding sequence is TGCGCCAGCAGCTTGTTGACAGGGCAGATTGAAAAACTGTTTTTT. The whole variable domain, filled in from reference TRBV5-1 and TRBJ1-4, reads KAGVTQTPRYLIKTRGQQVTLSCSPISGHRSVSWYQQTPGQGLQFLFEYFSETQRNKGNFPGRFSGRQFSNSRSEMNVSTLELGDSALYLCASSLLTGQIEKLFFGSGTQLSVL.

The CDR3: CASSLGAGGRNEQFF. In DNA, the CDR3 is TGTGCCAGCAGCTTAGGTGCAGGGGGCAGGAATGAGCAGTTCTTC. This chain joins TRBV7-9 and TRBJ2-1; 8 positions match TRBD1. The CDR3 sequence is 15 residues long. V lost 1 base, J lost 7 bases, and 6 bases stayed unmatched. Germline CDR1 is SEHNR and CDR2 is FQNEAQ (reference sequence).

The rearrangement links TRBV29-1 to TRBJ2-1, with 8 nucleotides matching TRBD2. V lost 8 bases and J lost 4; bases outside the gene matches: 7. The CDR3 has 13 residues. Germline CDR1 SQVTM, CDR2 ANQGSEA. DNA for the CDR3: TGCAGCTCCCGGGGGGGGAGTTACAATGAGCAGTTCTTC. Its translation is CSSRGGSYNEQFF.

J is TRBJ2-3 and V is TRBV7-2; 12 nucleotides line up with TRBD2. This CDR3 comprises 16 residues. In germline, CDR1 is SGHTA, CDR2 FQGNSA. Trimming took 6 bases from V and 3 from J; bases not matched to a gene: 7. The CDR3 reads CASSALAGGPTDTQYF. Here the CDR3 DNA reads TGTGCCAGCAGTGCTCTAGCGGGAGGGCCTACAGATACGCAGTATTTT.

The rearrangement links TRBV4-2 to TRBJ2-7; unclear D gene. Deletions cut 4 bases from V and 1 base from J, with 5 bases between. The CDR3 spans 12 residues. The germline CDR1 and CDR2 sequences are LGHNA and YNFKEQ. CDR3 DNA sequence: TGTGCCAGCAGCCGGAGTTCCTACGAGCAGTACTTC. Its translation is CASSRSSYEQYF.

Concerning this clone: Sequence at one end of the junction differs from germline and may be a read error. The chain employs TRBV10-3 and TRBJ1-5; 7 bases line up with TRBD1. Germline-derived CDR1 and CDR2 are ENHRY and SYGVKD. CDR3 size: 14 residues. The CDR3 here is CASSTGVLDQPQHF. The CDR3, as DNA: TGTGCCAGCAGTACAGGGGTACTAGATCAGCCCCAGCATTTT.

The chain recombines TRBV5-1 with TRBJ1-2; 7 nucleotides match TRBD1. Losses at the gene ends were 0 bases for V and 2 bases for J; bases not matched to a gene: 4. The CDR3 totals 15 residues. The V gene's germline CDR1 is SGHRS and CDR2 YFSETQ. The CDR3 here is CASSLGGQANYGYTF. The CDR3 DNA is TGCGCCAGCAGCTTGGGTGGACAGGCAAACTATGGCTACACCTTC.

This chain connects TRBV7-3 to TRBJ1-4, with D hard to call. The CDR3 covers 13 residues. Germline V gives CDR1 SGHTA, CDR2 FQGTGA. V lost 5 bases and J 3 bases, leaving 7 bases between the germline ends. The CDR3 DNA follows: TGTGCCAGCAGCCTTGGGCCTAATGAAAAACTGTTTTTT. This translates into CASSLGPNEKLFF.

The rearrangement joins TRBV15 to TRBJ2-7, with 10 bases matching TRBD1. V was clipped by 3 bases and J by 3 bases; unmatched bases: 5. This CDR3 contains 15 residues. The germline V gene encodes CDR1 LNHNV and CDR2 YYDKDF (reference sequence). In DNA, the CDR3 is TGTGCCACCAGCAGGCAAGACAGGGGGCGCTACGAGCAGTACTTC. Translated, it gives CATSRQDRGRYEQYF.

The chain joins TRBV18 to TRBJ2-3; TRBD2 is a possible D gene (6 bases). Per germline, CDR1 KGHSH and CDR2 LQKENI. V dropped 0 bases and J dropped 6 bases, with 10 bases sitting between them. The CDR3 is 14 amino acids. CDR3 sequence (DNA): TGTGCCAGCTCACCACCGGCAGGAGGGGATACGCAGTATTTT. Translating it yields CASSPPAGGDTQYF.

Concerning this clone: One end of the junction is discordant with germline, which a read error may explain. This sequence joins TRBV19 and TRBJ2-6; 8 bases agree with TRBD2. Germline V gene lookup returns CDR1 LNHDA and CDR2 SQIVND (reference sequence). The CDR3 extends over 20 amino acids. This CDR3 is CASSRRAGAGLRAGANGLTF. CDR3 in DNA: TGTGCCAGTAGTAGGCGAGCGGGAGCAGGCCTACGTGCTGGGGCCAACGGCCTGACTTTC.

The rearrangement joins TRBV5-6 to TRBJ2-6, with a possible D match to TRBD1 (6 bases). The CDR3 totals 18 residues. V lost 4 bases, J lost 3 bases, and 20 bases lay in between. Germline CDR1 SGHDT, CDR2 YYEEEE. CDR3 residues: CASSLDSHSLNGANVLTF. In DNA form, the CDR3 reads TGTGCCAGCAGCCTGGACAGCCACTCGCTTAATGGGGCCAACGTCCTGACTTTC. The variable domain in full, completed from reference TRBV5-6 and TRBJ2-6, reads DAGVTQSPTHLIKTRGQQVTLRCSPKSGHDTVSWYQQALGQGPQFIFQYYEEEERQRGNFPDRFSGHQFPNYSSELNVNALLLGDSALYLCASSLDSHSLNGANVLTFGAGSRLTVL.

This chain uses TRBV4-3 with TRBJ2-7, with 11 bases identical to TRBD2. After removal of 1 base from V and 2 bases from J, the junction contained 1 base not matched to a gene. The CDR3 has 15 amino acids. Germline CDR1 reads LGHNA; CDR2 reads YSLEER. CDR3 bases: TGCGCCAGCAGCCAAGGACTAGCGGGAACCTACGAGCAGTACTTC. Amino acids: CASSQGLAGTYEQYF.

The V call is TRBV5-1, the J call TRBJ1-1; weak D call: TRBD1 (6 bases). Between the trimmed V and J ends, which lost 1 base and 2 bases, there was a span of 12 bases. The CDR3 length is 15 residues. CDR1 is SGHRS and CDR2 is YFSETQ in the germline V gene. CDR3 region: CASSLRSGDNTEAFF. The CDR3 coding sequence is TGCGCCAGCAGCTTGCGATCAGGGGATAACACTGAAGCTTTCTTT. Full variable domain (remainder filled in from reference TRBV5-1 and TRBJ1-1): KAGVTQTPRYLIKTRGQQVTLSCSPISGHRSVSWYQQTPGQGLQFLFEYFSETQRNKGNFPGRFSGRQFSNSRSEMNVSTLELGDSALYLCASSLRSGDNTEAFFGQGTRLTVV.

V usage is TRBV6-5 and J usage is TRBJ1-6, with 7 bases identical to TRBD1. CDR1 and CDR2 from the germline V gene are MNHEY and SVGAGI. The V gene end was trimmed by 6 bases and the J gene end by 6 bases; junction bases not matched to a gene: 2. This CDR3 is built from 13 residues. DNA of the CDR3: TGTGCCAGCAGCAGGGGGGCTAATTCACCCCTCCACTTT. This sequence encodes CASSRGANSPLHF.

The V gene is TRBV14, the J gene TRBJ1-1, with TRBD1 matching over 8 bases. Germline CDR1 and CDR2: SGHDN and FVKESK. With 3 bases clipped from V and 6 bases from J, the junction kept 6 bases outside the gene matches. This CDR3 comprises 14 residues. The CDR3 protein is CASSQDRDIAEAFF. The DNA of the CDR3 is TGTGCCAGCAGCCAGGACAGGGATATCGCTGAAGCTTTCTTT.

V gene TRBV5-5 combines with J gene TRBJ2-5; 10 bases map to TRBD2. The germline gives CDR1 SGHKS, CDR2 YYEKEE (reference sequence). The CDR3 runs to 15 residues. V shed 2 bases, J shed 1 base, and the junction held 2 bases outside the gene matches. The CDR3 loop reads CASSFRLAGQETQYF. The CDR3 bases are TGTGCCAGCAGCTTCCGACTAGCGGGCCAAGAGACCCAGTACTTC.

The chain has TRBV5-4 and TRBJ1-6; the D is unclear. The CDR3 totals 15 residues. Trimming pared 0 bases from V and 8 bases from J, leaving 12 bases between. Germline assignment: CDR1 SGHNT and CDR2 YYREEE (reference sequence). This chain's CDR3 is CASSLAAGSYSPLHF. DNA for the CDR3: TGTGCCAGCAGCTTGGCGGCAGGCTCCTATTCACCCCTCCACTTT.

The rearrangement joins TRBV19 to TRBJ1-2; D gene unclear. The CDR3 has 15 amino acids. Germline V CDR1 and CDR2: LNHDA, SQIVND (reference sequence). V lost 7 bases, J lost 5 bases, and 20 bases lay in between. This chain's CDR3 is CASTPVVTGMYGYTF. CDR3 bases: TGTGCCAGTACCCCCGTTGTGACGGGGATGTATGGCTACACCTTC.